The following is a T cell receptor (beta chain) sequence with its context. Its antigen is not identified. CDR3 length equals 15 residues. Germline V gene sequence: CDR1 SGHRS, CDR2 YFSETQ. With 6 bases clipped from V and 6 bases from J, the junction kept 10 bases outside the gene matches. The source of the sample is a study of blood T cells in healthy people across ages. Background on the study: Capture via template switching afforded approximately one barcoded beta molecule per two T cells.

Together with a sample-barcoded 5' primer, a J-beta primer mix was included in a second PCR lasting about 6 to 11 cycles. TCRdb recomputed calls from the 5' RACE reads with MiXCR, one row per CDR3 protein. The sample shows about a million distinct CDR3 sequences, 45% to 50% of them seen only once. Study-wide findings and caveats: Measured against age, TCR beta diversity per million T cells decreased in a roughly linear manner.

Healthy individuals of Caucasian origin from Russia, aged 6 to 90, served as donors. Every donor gave 8.5 to 10 milliliters of peripheral blood. This clonotype was sampled from a man in his thirties or forties in good health. The material sequenced was blood. The gene calls are TRBV5-1 and TRBJ2-3, with TRBD2 identical over 10 bases. As DNA, the CDR3 is TGCGCCAGCAAGCGGAGCGGGGGGGCCGAGGATACGCAGTATTTT. Its translation: CASKRSGGAEDTQYF.